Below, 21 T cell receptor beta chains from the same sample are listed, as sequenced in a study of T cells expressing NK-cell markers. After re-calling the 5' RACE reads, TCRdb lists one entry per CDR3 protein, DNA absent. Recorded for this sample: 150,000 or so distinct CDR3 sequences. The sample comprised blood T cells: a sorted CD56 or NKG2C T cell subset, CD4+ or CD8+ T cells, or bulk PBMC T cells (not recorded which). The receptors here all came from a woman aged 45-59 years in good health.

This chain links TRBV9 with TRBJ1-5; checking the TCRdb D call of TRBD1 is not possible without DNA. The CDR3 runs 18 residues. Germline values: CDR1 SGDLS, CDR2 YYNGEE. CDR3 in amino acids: CASSVDDRLWGRIQPQHF.

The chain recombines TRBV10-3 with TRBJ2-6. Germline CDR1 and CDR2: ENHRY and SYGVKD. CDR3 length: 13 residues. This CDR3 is CAIGESGANVLTF.

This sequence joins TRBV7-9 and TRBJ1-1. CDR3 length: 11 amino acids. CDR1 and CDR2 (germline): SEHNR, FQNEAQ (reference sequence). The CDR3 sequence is CASSHTIGAFF.

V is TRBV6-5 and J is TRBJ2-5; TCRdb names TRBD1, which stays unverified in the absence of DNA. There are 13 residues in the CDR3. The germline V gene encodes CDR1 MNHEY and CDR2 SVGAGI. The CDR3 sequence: CASSLQGVGTQYF.

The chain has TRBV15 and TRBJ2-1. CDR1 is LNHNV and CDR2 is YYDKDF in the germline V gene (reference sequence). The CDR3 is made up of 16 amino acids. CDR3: CATSRGSGGPNNEQFF.

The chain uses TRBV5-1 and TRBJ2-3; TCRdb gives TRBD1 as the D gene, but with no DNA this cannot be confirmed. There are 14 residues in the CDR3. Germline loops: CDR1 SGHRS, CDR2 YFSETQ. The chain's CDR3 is CASSNGQGIDTQYF.

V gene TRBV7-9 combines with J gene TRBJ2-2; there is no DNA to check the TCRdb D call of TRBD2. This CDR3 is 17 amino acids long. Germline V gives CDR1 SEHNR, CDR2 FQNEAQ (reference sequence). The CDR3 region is CASSEDVWRESTGELFF.

The CDR3 protein is CATSVGWGDGTGELFF. This chain connects TRBV24-1 to TRBJ2-2; TCRdb indicates TRBD1, and absent DNA this call remains unverified. Germline lookup yields CDR1 KGHDR and CDR2 SFDVKD. The CDR3 has 16 residues.

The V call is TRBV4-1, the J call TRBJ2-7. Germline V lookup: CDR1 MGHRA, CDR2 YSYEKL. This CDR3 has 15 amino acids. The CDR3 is CASSQGVGSTYEQYF.

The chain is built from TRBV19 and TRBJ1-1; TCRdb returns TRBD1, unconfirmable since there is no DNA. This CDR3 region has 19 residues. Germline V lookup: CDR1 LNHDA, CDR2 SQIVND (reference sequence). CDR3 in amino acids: CASSIDIPDSWGVGAEAFF.

The CDR3 protein is CASSSGLAGGELFF. The genes are TRBV7-2 and TRBJ2-2; TCRdb lists TRBD2, though no DNA is available to test this call. CDR1 and CDR2 from the germline V gene are SGHTA and FQGNSA. The CDR3 contains 14 residues.

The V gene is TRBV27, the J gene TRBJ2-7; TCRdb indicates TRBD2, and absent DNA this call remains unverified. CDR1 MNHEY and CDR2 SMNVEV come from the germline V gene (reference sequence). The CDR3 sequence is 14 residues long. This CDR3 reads CASSTSGGPYEQYF.

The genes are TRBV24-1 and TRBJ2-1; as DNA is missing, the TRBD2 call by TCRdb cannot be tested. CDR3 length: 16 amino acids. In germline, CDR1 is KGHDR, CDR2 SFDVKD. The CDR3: CATSDPGTSGEGEQFF.

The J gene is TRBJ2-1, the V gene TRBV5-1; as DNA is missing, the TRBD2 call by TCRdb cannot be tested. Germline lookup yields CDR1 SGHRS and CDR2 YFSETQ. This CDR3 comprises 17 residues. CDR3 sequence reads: CASSPPSSASSYNEQFF. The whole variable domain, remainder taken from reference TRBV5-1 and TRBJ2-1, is KAGVTQTPRYLIKTRGQQVTLSCSPISGHRSVSWYQQTPGQGLQFLFEYFSETQRNKGNFPGRFSGRQFSNSRSEMNVSTLELGDSALYLCASSPPSSASSYNEQFFGPGTRLTVL.

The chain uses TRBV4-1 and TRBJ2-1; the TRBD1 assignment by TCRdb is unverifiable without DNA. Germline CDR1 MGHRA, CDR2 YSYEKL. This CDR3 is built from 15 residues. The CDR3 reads CASSQNPGFYNEQFF.

CDR3 sequence reads: CASSLEAGRNTQYF. J is TRBJ2-3 and V is TRBV11-2; TCRdb's D call of TRBD2 is untestable without DNA. Germline V CDR1 and CDR2: SGHAT, FQNNGV. CDR3 length: 14 amino acids.

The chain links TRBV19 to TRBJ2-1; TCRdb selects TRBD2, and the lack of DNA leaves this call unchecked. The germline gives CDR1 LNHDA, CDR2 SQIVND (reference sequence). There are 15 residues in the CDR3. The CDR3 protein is CAAPTKASGYNEQFF. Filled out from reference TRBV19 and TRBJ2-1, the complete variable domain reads DGGITQSPKYLFRKEGQNVTLSCEQNLNHDAMYWYRQDPGQGLRLIYYSQIVNDFQKGDIAEGYSVSREKKESFPLTVTSAQKNPTAFYLCAAPTKASGYNEQFFGPGTRLTVL.

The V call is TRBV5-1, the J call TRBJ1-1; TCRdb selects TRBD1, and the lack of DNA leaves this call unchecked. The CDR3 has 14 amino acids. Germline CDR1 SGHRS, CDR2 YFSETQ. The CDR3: CASSPGQGATEAFF.

Here the CDR3 reads CASLGRNNEQFF. The rearrangement links TRBV12-3 or TRBV12-4 to TRBJ2-1. This CDR3 is 12 amino acids long.

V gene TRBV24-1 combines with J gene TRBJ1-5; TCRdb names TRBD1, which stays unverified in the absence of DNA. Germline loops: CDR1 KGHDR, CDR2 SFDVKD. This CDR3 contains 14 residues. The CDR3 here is CATHPGGADQPQHF.

The CDR3 reads CASSEEGLDYEQFF. The chain joins TRBV6-1 to TRBJ2-1; the D call of TRBD2 rests on TCRdb alone, since no DNA is present to check it. The CDR3 covers 14 residues. Germline-derived CDR1 and CDR2 are MNHNS and SASEGT.